A selection of T cell receptor beta chains follows, all from one sample in a study of post-analysis software for immune sequencing data. MiXCR was run by TCRdb on the PCR reads, yielding one entry per CDR3 protein. The sample shows about 430,000 distinct CDR3 sequences, 39% of them seen only once. What was sequenced was blood. These receptors were obtained from a girl under 10 years old with multiple sclerosis. Each CDR3 is given with its conserved first and last residue. The D gene is left open where the match is weak. Clone size is not always given. Where it is, it says once, few, many or a class for expanded clones.

CDR3nt: TGCAGTGCCGCCGGAGGCTACACCTTC
CDR3aa: CSAAGGYTF
abundance: NA
d_gene: NA
len: 9
j_gene: TRBJ1-2
v_gene: TRBV20-1

CDR3nt: TGCGCCAGCAGCTATTACAGCTCCTACGAGCAGTACTTC
CDR3aa: CASSYYSSYEQYF
abundance: few
d_gene: NA
len: 13
j_gene: TRBJ2-7
v_gene: TRBV5-1

CDR3nt: TGCGCCAGCAGCCCCAGAGGCAGAGAGATTACCTACAATGAGCAGTTCTTC
CDR3aa: CASSPRGREITYNEQFF
abundance: NA
d_gene: NA
len: 17
j_gene: TRBJ2-1
v_gene: TRBV4-3

CDR3nt: TGTGCCATCAGTGAGGACAGGTTCGAGGACTATGGCTACACCTTC
CDR3aa: CAISEDRFEDYGYTF
abundance: NA
d_gene: NA
len: 15
j_gene: TRBJ1-2
v_gene: TRBV10-3

CDR3nt: TGCGCCAGCAGCTTGGAGCAGGGCTCTGGGGCCAACGTCCTGACTTTC
CDR3aa: CASSLEQGSGANVLTF
abundance: NA
d_gene: NA
len: 16
j_gene: TRBJ2-6
v_gene: TRBV5-1

CDR3nt: TGCGCCAGCAGCTTGGGTGTAGGGGGGGACATTCAGTACTTC
CDR3aa: CASSLGVGGDIQYF
abundance: few
d_gene: NA
len: 14
j_gene: TRBJ2-4
v_gene: TRBV5-1

CDR3nt: TGCAGCGTGTACGGACAGGAAAAACCTAGGGGCTACACCTTC
CDR3aa: CSVYGQEKPRGYTF
abundance: few
d_gene: TRBD1
len: 14
j_gene: TRBJ1-2
v_gene: TRBV29-1

CDR3nt: TGTGCCAGCAGTAAGGACAGATACTTGGGGGAGACCCAGTACTTC
CDR3aa: CASSKDRYLGETQYF
abundance: NA
d_gene: NA
len: 15
j_gene: TRBJ2-5
v_gene: TRBV12-3/TRBV12-4

CDR3nt: TGTGCCACGGACGGACCCACTGGAAACACCATATATTTT
CDR3aa: CATDGPTGNTIYF
abundance: NA
d_gene: NA
len: 13
j_gene: TRBJ1-3
v_gene: TRBV7-9

CDR3nt: TGTGCCAGCAGTTTAACGAACGGACTAGCGATTTCCCAGTACTTC
CDR3aa: CASSLTNGLAISQYF
abundance: few
d_gene: TRBD2
len: 15
j_gene: TRBJ2-4
v_gene: TRBV28

CDR3nt: TGTGCCATCAGTGATATATACAGGGGTAGAGCTTTCTTT
CDR3aa: CAISDIYRGRAFF
abundance: NA
d_gene: TRBD1
len: 13
j_gene: TRBJ1-1
v_gene: TRBV10-3

CDR3nt: TGTGCCACCAGCAAATACAGGGGGCTCGACACTGAAGCTTTCTTT
CDR3aa: CATSKYRGLDTEAFF
abundance: NA
d_gene: TRBD1
len: 15
j_gene: TRBJ1-1
v_gene: TRBV15